This T cell receptor (beta chain) was captured by sequencing in a study of shared clonotypes between healthy human individuals. Investigators spread the genomic DNA of each subset evenly over several immunoSEQ plates. Unsorted PBMC DNA was run through sequencing on ten immunoSEQ deep assay plates. Under the authors' procedure: There were no quality scores in the junction-only immunoSEQ sequences, so filtering differed. Produced via immunoSEQ multiplex PCR; TCRdb's table is partial and in-frame only. V and J calls and clone size come straight from that table; D and trimming were deduced from the DNA. In the table there are a few hundred thousand clones, roughly 79% of which are singletons. Without sorting, samples used 75 million to 100 million PBMCs for genomic DNA. Sequencing input: PBMCs. The TCR comes from a woman aged 40-49 years in good health. Some clones in this sample may be carry-over from other donors' samples.

The DNA of the CDR3 is TGTGCCAGCATCGCCGGACTAGCGGGCTCTGACTCCTACGAGCAGTACTTC. Its protein is CASIAGLAGSDSYEQYF. The chain has TRBV2 and TRBJ2-7, with 11 bases matching TRBD2. The CDR3 covers 17 residues. Germline V gives CDR1 SNHLY, CDR2 FYNNEI. Unmatched junction bases numbered 11, after V lost 7 bases and J lost 0 bases.